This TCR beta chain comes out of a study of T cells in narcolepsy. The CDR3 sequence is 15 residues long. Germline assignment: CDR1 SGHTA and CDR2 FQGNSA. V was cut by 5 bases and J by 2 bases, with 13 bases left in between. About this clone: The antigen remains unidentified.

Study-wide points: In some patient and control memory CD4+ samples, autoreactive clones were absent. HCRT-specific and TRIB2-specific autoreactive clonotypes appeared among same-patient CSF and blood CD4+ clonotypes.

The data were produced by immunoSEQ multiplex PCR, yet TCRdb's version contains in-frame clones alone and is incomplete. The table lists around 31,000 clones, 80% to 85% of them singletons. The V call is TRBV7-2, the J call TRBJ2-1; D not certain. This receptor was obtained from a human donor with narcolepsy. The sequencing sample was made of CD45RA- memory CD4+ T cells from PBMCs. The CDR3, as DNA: TGTGCCAGCAGCCCACACCAGCTGGCCTACAATGAGCAGTTCTTC. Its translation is CASSPHQLAYNEQFF.